Given below is one T cell receptor beta chain in context. When the RNA was reverse transcribed, random hexamers were used with an input of roughly 0.45 to 1 ug. Via MiXCR, TCRdb re-called the immunoSEQ multiplex PCR reads, giving one row per CDR3 protein. The sample consists of 200,000 to 300,000 distinct CDR3 sequences, almost 97% of them appearing once. The sample originates from a study of CD8 T cells in Susac syndrome. V was cut by 3 bases and J by 0 bases, with 8 bases left in between. The CDR3 consists of 14 residues. CDR1 DFQATT and CDR2 SNEGSKA come from the germline V gene (reference sequence).

The J gene is TRBJ1-4, the V gene TRBV20-1; tentative D call: TRBD1 (5 bases). Input material: CD4+ T cells from PBMCs. The receptor was derived from a human donor with Susac syndrome. CDR3 sequence: CSASRDPTNEKLFF. DNA for the CDR3: TGCAGTGCTAGCCGGGACCCAACTAATGAAAAACTGTTTTTT.